The T cell receptor beta chain under discussion was sequenced for a study of beta chain features in type 1 diabetes. Study summary: Cell yields, gender and age were similar in healthy donors and patients.

The junction had 4 bases not matched to a gene; V was cut back by 5 bases and J by 5 bases. This CDR3 is built from 13 residues. Germline V lookup: CDR1 LNHDA, CDR2 SQIVND (reference sequence). Regarding this clone: The antigen is undetermined.

Study-wide points: A moderate, significant TCRB CDR3 shortening appeared in type 1 diabetes across four CD4+ subsets.

Expressed TCRB transcripts were sequenced because the entire RNA isolate underwent reverse transcription. Clones were sequenced by immunoSEQ multiplex PCR, and TCRdb holds only the in-frame ones, with some missing. The sample lists roughly 170,000 clones, 10% to 15% occurring once. Sorted populations were all over 98% pure. This clonotype was sampled from a woman aged 18-30 years in good health. The chain is built from TRBV19 and TRBJ2-7; 9 nucleotides agree with TRBD1. Sequencing used central memory CD4+ T cells from blood. The chain's CDR3 is CASSSQGAHEQYF. The CDR3 DNA sequence: TGTGCCAGTAGTTCACAGGGGGCCCACGAGCAGTACTTC.